The 22 T cell receptor beta chains given below trace back to one sample, sequenced in a study of shared clonotypes between healthy human individuals. Sequencing used immunoSEQ multiplex PCR; TCRdb keeps in-frame clones, though not all of them. The data hold some 1.5 million clones, with around 97% observed a single time. The specimen was naive CD4+ T cells sorted from blood. Subset in this sample: CD45RA+ positively selected. The origin of the receptors is a young man in good health.

The chain links TRBV19 to TRBJ1-2; TRBD1 aligns across 7 bases. The CDR3 is 16 residues long. Germline CDR1 is LNHDA and CDR2 is SQIVND (reference sequence). V lost 2 bases and J lost 6; bases outside the gene matches: 12. The CDR3 region is CASSITGVPPSDGYTF. The CDR3 DNA reads TGTGCCAGTAGTATAACAGGGGTTCCTCCAAGTGATGGCTACACCTTC.

The chain has TRBV11-2 and TRBJ2-1; D not certain. Germline V gives CDR1 SGHAT, CDR2 FQNNGV. V was clipped by 0 bases and J by 7 bases, with 13 bases between them. This CDR3 comprises 15 residues. The CDR3 region has the DNA TGTGCCAGCAGCTTAGATGGGGTCTCGGTAAATGAGCAGTTCTTC. As protein: CASSLDGVSVNEQFF.

The chain links TRBV5-1 to TRBJ1-2, with D tentatively TRBD1 (6 bases). Germline assignment: CDR1 SGHRS and CDR2 YFSETQ. The V and J ends lost 4 bases and 5 bases respectively, with 15 bases between them. The CDR3 has 14 amino acids. The CDR3 region is CASSPVGDKYGYTF. Here the CDR3 DNA reads TGCGCCAGCAGCCCGGTTGGGGACAAGTATGGCTACACCTTC.

The chain is built from TRBV6-1 and TRBJ2-7; 8 positions match TRBD1. The length of the CDR3 is 14 residues. The V segment lost 8 bases and the J segment 0 bases; nucleotides outside the gene matches: 6. CDR1 is MNHNS, CDR2 SASEGT, per germline. CDR3 in amino acids: CASRDRFSSYEQYF. CDR3 nucleotide sequence: TGTGCCAGCCGGGACAGGTTCAGCTCCTACGAGCAGTACTTC.

The chain employs TRBV28 and TRBJ2-2; TRBD2 matches 7 bases. The J segment lost 5 bases and the V segment lost 1 base, leaving 4 bases of the junction unmatched. CDR3 size: 15 residues. The germline CDR1 and CDR2 sequences are MDHEN and SYDVKM. This CDR3 reads CASSLLASGTGELFF. CDR3 coding DNA: TGTGCCAGCAGTTTATTAGCTAGCGGTACCGGGGAGCTGTTTTTT.

This clone was recorded once. This chain links TRBV29-1 with TRBJ2-7, with 14 positions matching TRBD2. Per germline, CDR1 SQVTM and CDR2 ANQGSEA. J lost 4 bases, V lost 3 bases, and 2 bases had no gene match. The CDR3 length is 14 residues. Here the CDR3 DNA reads TGCAGCGTTGATGGACTAGCGGGAGGATACGAGCAGTACTTC. Its translation is CSVDGLAGGYEQYF.

The chain uses TRBV5-4 and TRBJ2-5; 7 bases match TRBD1. Germline V gene lookup returns CDR1 SGHNT and CDR2 YYREEE (reference sequence). This CDR3 has 14 amino acids. Trimming cost V 4 bases and J 2 bases; bases outside gene matches: 5. CDR3 DNA sequence: TGTGCCAGCAGCACTGGGACAGCACAAGAGACCCAGTACTTC. Protein product: CASSTGTAQETQYF.

V gene TRBV19 combines with J gene TRBJ2-2; 9 bases are a match to TRBD2. This CDR3 region has 16 residues. The J segment lost 3 bases and the V segment lost 5 bases, leaving 7 bases of the junction unmatched. CDR1 is LNHDA, CDR2 SQIVND, per germline (reference sequence). This chain's CDR3 is CASSVLTSGYTGELFF. CDR3 DNA: TGTGCCAGTAGTGTCCTAACTAGCGGGTACACCGGGGAGCTGTTTTTT.

This clone was seen once. This chain links TRBV29-1 with TRBJ2-1, with TRBD2 matching 12 bases. There are 16 residues in the CDR3. Germline V CDR1 and CDR2: SQVTM, ANQGSEA. Trimming at V came to 4 bases and at J to 4 bases, leaving 8 bases not matched to a gene. The CDR3 sequence: CSVVSSGRATYNEQFF. The CDR3 nucleotides read TGCAGCGTTGTCTCTAGCGGGAGGGCTACGTACAATGAGCAGTTCTTC.

The chain combines TRBV19 with TRBJ2-5; D possibly corresponds to TRBD2 (5 bases). V was trimmed by 4 bases and J by 5 bases, leaving 11 bases between them. CDR1 and CDR2 (germline): LNHDA, SQIVND (reference sequence). This CDR3 is built from 13 residues. CDR3: CASSTDRGETQYF. The CDR3 DNA reads as TGTGCCAGTAGTACCGATAGAGGGGAGACCCAGTACTTC.

This chain links TRBV14 with TRBJ1-5; D not certain. Germline V gene lookup returns CDR1 SGHDN and CDR2 FVKESK. Trimming removed 2 bases at V and 4 bases at J, with 9 bases between. There are 14 residues in the CDR3. CDR3 amino acids: CASSQSGRNQPQHF. CDR3 in DNA: TGTGCCAGCAGCCAATCAGGACGAAATCAGCCCCAGCATTTT. The variable domain in full, with the rest retrieved from reference TRBV14 and TRBJ1-5, is EAGVTQFPSHSVIEKGQTVTLRCDPISGHDNLYWYRRVMGKEIKFLLHFVKESKQDESGMPNNRFLAERTGGTYSTLKVQPAELEDSGVYFCASSQSGRNQPQHFGDGTRLSIL.

In regard to this clone: Within the sample, other DNA sequences also encode this same CDR3. This rearrangement joins TRBV30 to TRBJ2-5; D gene ambiguous. Germline V lookup: CDR1 GTSNPN, CDR2 SVGIG (reference sequence). The ends were cut back, 0 bases at V and 5 bases at J, with 4 bases in the middle. CDR3 length equals 11 residues. DNA of the CDR3: TGTGCCTGGAGTGTAGGTGAGACCCAGTACTTC. Protein sequence: CAWSVGETQYF.

The sample holds one count of this clone. V is TRBV5-5 and J is TRBJ2-1; possibly TRBD2 for D (7 bases). This CDR3 is built from 15 residues. Germline loops: CDR1 SGHKS, CDR2 YYEKEE (reference sequence). Trimming stripped 1 base from V and 7 bases from J, with 15 bases between. CDR3 protein: CASSLRRGRSNEQFF. The CDR3 nucleotides are TGTGCCAGCAGCTTGAGGCGGGGGCGGTCGAATGAGCAGTTCTTC.

This sequence joins TRBV18 and TRBJ1-2, with D hard to call. Between the trimmed V and J ends, which lost 7 bases and 4 bases, there was a span of 16 bases. The CDR3 totals 14 residues. Per germline, CDR1 KGHSH and CDR2 LQKENI. The DNA for the CDR3 is TGTGCCAGCTTACCGGCGGAAGGGAGCTATGGCTACACCTTC. Residues: CASLPAEGSYGYTF.

The rearrangement joins TRBV4-1 to TRBJ1-5; 7 bases line up with TRBD1. The CDR3 contains 19 residues. Germline CDR1 reads MGHRA; CDR2 reads YSYEKL. Trimming took 0 bases from V and 2 from J; bases not matched to a gene: 13. Here the CDR3 DNA reads TGCGCCAGCAGCCAAGAACTCCCCGCAAGACAGGGAGGCAATCAGCCCCAGCATTTT. It yields the protein CASSQELPARQGGNQPQHF.

This chain connects TRBV21-1 to TRBJ2-7; the DNA was not used to check the table's D call, TRBD2. TRBV21-1 is described as a pseudogene. CDR3 length: 15 amino acids. The CDR3 protein is CASITTPGESDEQYF. Written as DNA, the CDR3 is TGTGCCAGCATCACGACCCCGGGGGAATCTGACGAGCAGTACTTC.

This clone appeared a single time. Other DNA variants within this sample encode the same CDR3. This sequence joins TRBV9 and TRBJ2-1; D possibly corresponds to TRBD2 (6 bases). Germline lookup yields CDR1 SGDLS and CDR2 YYNGEE. Between the trimmed V and J ends, which lost 0 bases and 7 bases, there was a span of 11 bases. This CDR3 contains 14 residues. The CDR3 coding sequence is TGTGCCAGCAGCGTAGAAATAGCGGATAATGAGCAGTTCTTC. The encoded protein is CASSVEIADNEQFF.

The chain has TRBV4-3 and TRBJ1-2; the match to TRBD1 covers 10 bases. The trim removed 4 bases at V and 0 bases at J, leaving 2 bases unmatched. The CDR3 extends over 15 amino acids. Per germline, CDR1 LGHNA and CDR2 YSLEER. The CDR3 reads CASSPGTGANYGYTF. As DNA, the CDR3 is TGCGCCAGCAGCCCTGGGACAGGGGCTAACTATGGCTACACCTTC.

This clone was picked up one time. The chain recombines TRBV7-6 with TRBJ2-5, with TRBD1 as a possible D gene (5 bases). Trimming removed 5 bases at V and 1 base at J, with 14 bases between. Germline V lookup: CDR1 SGHVS, CDR2 FNYEAQ. This CDR3 is 15 amino acids long. Here the CDR3 DNA reads TGTGCCAGCAGCCCAGGGCCGGGCCCCCAAGAGACCCAGTACTTC. Translated, it gives CASSPGPGPQETQYF.

The chain links TRBV4-3 to TRBJ2-7; TRBD2 matches 11 bases. CDR1 and CDR2 from the germline V gene are LGHNA and YSLEER. V was pared by 2 bases and J by 5 bases, with 11 bases of the junction left unmatched. The CDR3 contains 17 residues. CDR3 in DNA: TGCGCCAGCAGCCAACTACTAGCGGGAGATTTCGGGGACGAGCAGTACTTC. This sequence encodes CASSQLLAGDFGDEQYF.

The chain is built from TRBV7-2 and TRBJ2-5; TRBD2 agrees at 8 bases. The germline CDR1 and CDR2 sequences are SGHTA and FQGNSA. The CDR3 runs to 15 residues. Trimming at V came to 1 base and at J to 5 bases, leaving 6 bases not matched to a gene. CDR3 loop: CASSLVTSVSETQYF. CDR3 nucleotide sequence: TGTGCCAGCAGCTTAGTGACTAGCGTCAGCGAGACCCAGTACTTC.

This CDR3 reads CAISAYLAGAYEQYF. CDR3 in DNA: TGTGCCATCAGCGCATATCTAGCGGGAGCTTACGAGCAGTACTTC. The V gene is TRBV10-3, the J gene TRBJ2-7; TRBD2 matches 10 bases. The J segment lost 4 bases and the V segment lost 6 bases, leaving 9 bases of the junction unmatched. CDR1 and CDR2 from the germline V gene are ENHRY and SYGVKD. This CDR3 is 15 amino acids long.